A single sample gave rise to the 9 T cell receptor beta chains below, sequenced in a study of identical twins. TCRdb ran MiXCR on the 5' RACE reads and lists one entry per CDR3 protein. The table records some 240,000 distinct CDR3 sequences, roughly a tenth of them present only once. The material sequenced was memory T cells sorted from blood. These receptors were collected from a middle-aged man in good health.

This clonotype has ten or more counts. V and J are TRBV5-1 and TRBJ1-4, with a possible D match to TRBD1 (5 bases). From germline, CDR1 is SGHRS and CDR2 YFSETQ. V gave up 0 bases and J gave up 6 bases, with 15 bases separating them. The CDR3 has 16 amino acids. CDR3 protein: CASSLGRQPTHEKLFF. DNA of the CDR3: TGCGCCAGCAGCTTGGGTAGACAGCCCACACATGAAAAACTGTTTTTT. The full variable domain, with the rest looked up from reference TRBV5-1 and TRBJ1-4, is KAGVTQTPRYLIKTRGQQVTLSCSPISGHRSVSWYQQTPGQGLQFLFEYFSETQRNKGNFPGRFSGRQFSNSRSEMNVSTLELGDSALYLCASSLGRQPTHEKLFFGSGTQLSVL.

This clonotype was observed a handful of times. The rearrangement joins TRBV30 to TRBJ2-5; TRBD1 is a possible D gene (5 bases). V shed 0 bases and J shed 2 bases, with 10 bases lying between them. CDR3 length: 14 residues. Per the germline V gene, CDR1 is GTSNPN and CDR2 is SVGIG (reference sequence). The CDR3 nucleotides are TGTGCCTGGAGTGTACAGGTCTTTCAAGAGACCCAGTACTTC. Translated, it gives CAWSVQVFQETQYF.

There are a few counts of this clonotype. J is TRBJ1-6 and V is TRBV5-1; D might be TRBD1 (5 bases). With 0 bases removed from V and 7 bases from J, the gap between germline ends came to 11 bases. The CDR3 consists of 15 residues. Germline CDR1 is SGHRS and CDR2 is YFSETQ. CDR3 amino acids: CASSLGGTQNSPLHF. The CDR3 DNA sequence: TGCGCCAGCAGCTTGGGGGGGACGCAAAATTCACCCCTCCACTTT.

This clonotype has a count of ten or more. The chain carries TRBV27 and TRBJ2-7; 11 nucleotides match TRBD1. Germline values: CDR1 MNHEY, CDR2 SMNVEV (reference sequence). Germline trimming cut 5 bases from V and 5 bases from J; bases unmatched to any gene: 5. The CDR3 loop spans 14 amino acids. The CDR3 is CASSPDRGPNEQYF. The CDR3 DNA sequence: TGTGCCAGCAGTCCGGACAGGGGGCCTAACGAGCAGTACTTC.

This clonotype showed up just a few times. The genes are TRBV12-3 or TRBV12-4 and TRBJ2-1; 7 nucleotides align to TRBD1. The CDR3 is 14 residues long. J gave up 8 bases and V 3 bases, and 7 bases lay outside the gene matches. CDR3 coding DNA: TGTGCCAGCAGTTTGACCGGGGACAGCGATGAGCAGTTCTTC. Amino acid sequence: CASSLTGDSDEQFF.

This clonotype has only a few counts. The chain is built from TRBV7-2 and TRBJ2-5, with D perhaps TRBD2 (7 bases). Germline CDR1 SGHTA, CDR2 FQGNSA. Trimming pared 7 bases from V and 0 bases from J, leaving 15 bases between. This CDR3 spans 15 amino acids. CDR3 loop: CASKGGWNNQETQYF. In DNA form, the CDR3 reads TGTGCCAGCAAGGGGGGGTGGAATAACCAAGAGACCCAGTACTTC.

This clonotype was recorded many times. The gene calls are TRBV28 and TRBJ2-7, with D perhaps TRBD1 (6 bases). This CDR3 is 14 amino acids long. The V and J ends lost 10 bases and 3 bases respectively, with 19 bases between them. Per the germline V gene, CDR1 is MDHEN and CDR2 is SYDVKM. CDR3 nucleotide sequence: TGTGCCACCAAAGTCAGGGGAAATTTCTACGAGCAGTACTTC. Amino acids: CATKVRGNFYEQYF.

This sequence joins TRBV20-1 and TRBJ2-2, with 8 bases that match TRBD2. V was clipped by 4 bases and J by 5 bases; unmatched bases: 6. This CDR3 is 14 amino acids long. CDR1 DFQATT and CDR2 SNEGSKA come from the germline V gene (reference sequence). CDR3 sequence (DNA): TGCAGTGCTACTAGCGGGCCGTATACCGGGGAGCTGTTTTTT. Protein: CSATSGPYTGELFF.

This clonotype was recorded many times. The rearrangement links TRBV7-8 to TRBJ2-1; TRBD1 matches 12 bases. The CDR3 consists of 15 residues. Germline V CDR1 and CDR2: SGHVS, FQNEAQ. The V segment lost 1 base and the J segment 9 bases; nucleotides outside the gene matches: 4. The CDR3 nucleotides read TGTGCCAGCAGCTTAGGGGGACAGGGGGCATTTGAGCAGTTCTTC. This sequence encodes CASSLGGQGAFEQFF.